This entry concerns a single T cell receptor beta chain. The record originates from a study of blood T cell repertoires in COVID-19. Background on the study: Both acute and convalescent COVID-19 samples were obtained from the United States, Italy and Spain.

TCRdb keeps only in-frame clones here, not all; method: immunoSEQ multiplex PCR. The sample includes some 240,000 clones, 87% of them seen just once. The CDR3 has 12 amino acids. The germline V gene has CDR1 MNHEY and CDR2 SVGAGI. V lost 6 bases and J lost 5, with 10 bases in between. The sample consisted of peripheral blood. The chain couples TRBV6-5 to TRBJ2-5, with D possibly matching TRBD2 (5 bases). The source of this sequence is a man in his sixties who had recovered from COVID-19. CDR3: CASRGREETQYF. For the CDR3, the DNA is TGTGCCAGCAGGGGGAGAGAGGAGACCCAGTACTTC.